The 30 T cell receptor beta chains in this list originate from one sample, sequenced in a study of memory CD8 T cells in hepatitis C reinfection. Assay: immunoSEQ multiplex PCR; the TCRdb copy retains only in-frame clones and omits some. In the table there are roughly 43,000 clones, approximately 87% of which are singletons. Time point: peak reinfection, 3 to 8 weeks after reinfection detection. No in vitro expansion preceded TCR sequencing of the sorted cells. Sequencing used naive CD8+ T cells sorted from blood. All receptors come from a man younger than 30 with hepatitis C virus infection.

The CDR3 here is CASSQIAGLLEQYV. Written as DNA, the CDR3 is TGTGCCAGCAGTCAAATAGCGGGGCTGCTCGAGCAGTACGTC. The chain recombines TRBV28 with TRBJ2-7, with 8 bases that match TRBD2. The germline V gene encodes CDR1 MDHEN and CDR2 SYDVKM. Unmatched junction bases numbered 9, after V lost 5 bases and J lost 6 bases. CDR3 length equals 14 residues.

The chain uses TRBV9 and TRBJ2-3; D not certain. The CDR3 runs 17 residues. V lost 3 bases to trimming and J lost 1 base, with 18 bases between them. In germline, CDR1 is SGDLS, CDR2 YYNGEE. This chain's CDR3 is CASSETPLPGGTDTQYF. The CDR3 DNA is TGTGCCAGCAGCGAGACCCCCCTCCCAGGTGGCACAGATACGCAGTATTTT.

This chain connects TRBV20-1 to TRBJ2-7, with D possibly matching TRBD2 (5 bases). The CDR3 loop spans 11 amino acids. Trimming took off 4 bases at V and 5 bases at J, with 9 bases between the two ends. Per the germline V gene, CDR1 is DFQATT and CDR2 is SNEGSKA (reference sequence). The DNA for the CDR3 is TGCAGTGCTAAGAGGGTCAACGAGCAGTACGTC. It is translated as CSAKRVNEQYV.

The rearrangement joins TRBV28 to TRBJ2-5, with unresolved D. Germline-derived CDR1 and CDR2 are MDHEN and SYDVKM. V was shortened by 7 bases and J by 2 bases, with 14 bases between the two germline ends. This CDR3 contains 14 residues. CDR3 coding DNA: TGTGCCAGCACCCTAGACGGTCTACAAGAGACCCAGTACTTC. Amino acids: CASTLDGLQETQYF.

This chain uses TRBV21-1 with TRBJ1-1; the D call of TRBD1 is as the table states it, not checked on the DNA. TRBV21-1 is annotated as a pseudogene. CDR3 size: 15 residues. In nucleotides, the CDR3 is TGTGCCAGCAGCATACCGGGACAGAAAATCTTTGAAGCTTTCTTT. As protein: CASSIPGQKIFEAFF.

The genes are TRBV10-1 and TRBJ2-1; TRBD1 might be the D (5 bases). From germline, CDR1 is WNHNN and CDR2 SYGVQD (reference sequence). V shed 2 bases and J shed 5 bases, with 10 bases lying between them. The CDR3 has 14 residues. Written as DNA, the CDR3 is TGCGCCAGCAGTGAGGGGGCGGTGGACAATGAGCAGTTCTTC. Encoded protein: CASSEGAVDNEQFF.

This sequence joins TRBV7-8 and TRBJ2-2; 7 nucleotides line up with TRBD1. Per the germline V gene, CDR1 is SGHVS and CDR2 is FQNEAQ. The ends lost 4 bases at V and 0 bases at J; junction bases unmatched: 17. The length of the CDR3 is 20 residues. The CDR3 DNA sequence: TGTGCCAGCAGCTCCGTCCCCTCAGCTAAAGGACAGGCGAACACCGGGGAGCTGTTTTTT. It translates to CASSSVPSAKGQANTGELFF.

The CDR3 reads CASSYTQGGANYGYTF. CDR3 sequence (DNA): TGTGCCAGCAGTTACACCCAGGGGGGAGCTAACTATGGCTACACCTTC. The chain links TRBV6-5 to TRBJ1-2, with 7 bases aligning to TRBD1. CDR1 is MNHEY, CDR2 SVGAGI, per germline. The CDR3 loop spans 16 amino acids. Unmatched junction bases numbered 6, after V lost 2 bases and J lost 0 bases.

Here the CDR3 reads CASSITGAGSEQPQHF. The CDR3 nucleotides are TGTGCCAGTAGTATAACTGGGGCAGGGTCCGAGCAGCCCCAGCATTTT. The V and J genes are TRBV19 and TRBJ1-5; D may be TRBD1 (5 bases). Between the trimmed V and J ends, which lost 2 bases and 7 bases, there was a span of 18 bases. CDR3 length: 16 amino acids. Germline CDR1 reads LNHDA; CDR2 reads SQIVND (reference sequence).

This chain connects TRBV4-1 to TRBJ1-6; possibly TRBD1 for D (5 bases). CDR1 and CDR2 (germline): MGHRA, YSYEKL. The CDR3 is made up of 16 amino acids. With 0 bases removed from V and 14 bases from J, the gap between germline ends came to 20 bases. The CDR3 protein is CASSQDFGGSPRALHF. CDR3 DNA sequence: TGCGCCAGCAGCCAAGATTTTGGGGGGTCTCCTAGGGCCCTCCACTTT.

The CDR3: CASSLEAVAGSPEQFF. As DNA, the CDR3 is TGTGCCAGCAGCTTAGAGGCGGTAGCGGGGTCCCCTGAGCAGTTCTTC. The rearrangement joins TRBV7-9 to TRBJ2-1; 8 bases are shared with TRBD2. CDR3 length: 16 amino acids. After removal of 1 base from V and 9 bases from J, the junction contained 11 bases not matched to a gene. Germline CDR1 is SEHNR and CDR2 is FQNEAQ (reference sequence).

The chain carries TRBV15 and TRBJ1-5; perhaps TRBD1 as D (5 bases). V lost 4 bases to trimming and J lost 7 bases, with 14 bases between them. Germline values: CDR1 LNHNV, CDR2 YYDKDF (reference sequence). The CDR3 covers 14 residues. CDR3 amino acids: CATSILQGGQPQHF. The DNA of the CDR3 is TGTGCCACCAGCATCCTGCAGGGAGGCCAGCCCCAGCATTTT.

V usage is TRBV5-1 and J usage is TRBJ2-1; D is unclear. Per germline, CDR1 SGHRS and CDR2 YFSETQ. The CDR3 extends over 14 amino acids. V gave up 4 bases and J gave up 7 bases, with 15 bases separating them. The CDR3 loop is CASSLPLGRNEQFF. CDR3 DNA sequence: TGCGCCAGCAGCCTTCCCCTAGGCCGGAATGAGCAGTTCTTC. Supplemented by reference TRBV5-1 and TRBJ2-1, the full variable domain reads KAGVTQTPRYLIKTRGQQVTLSCSPISGHRSVSWYQQTPGQGLQFLFEYFSETQRNKGNFPGRFSGRQFSNSRSEMNVSTLELGDSALYLCASSLPLGRNEQFFGPGTRLTVL.

The rearrangement uses TRBV9 and TRBJ2-7, with a weak D call TRBD1 (5 bases). This CDR3 is 13 amino acids long. Between the trimmed V and J ends, which lost 0 bases and 5 bases, there was a span of 9 bases. Germline V gives CDR1 SGDLS, CDR2 YYNGEE. The CDR3 DNA is TGTGCCAGCAGCGTAGCGCAGGGCCACGAGCAGTACTTC. Amino acid sequence: CASSVAQGHEQYF.

The V call is TRBV14, the J call TRBJ2-2; unclear D gene. CDR1 and CDR2 from the germline V gene are SGHDN and FVKESK. With 5 bases removed from V and 6 bases from J, the gap between germline ends came to 13 bases. The CDR3 loop spans 14 amino acids. The CDR3: CASSSLLVPGELFF. CDR3 nucleotide sequence: TGTGCCAGCAGCAGTCTTTTAGTGCCCGGGGAGCTGTTTTTT.

The V gene is TRBV19, the J gene TRBJ2-1; 9 nucleotides line up with TRBD1. Germline values: CDR1 LNHDA, CDR2 SQIVND (reference sequence). The CDR3 covers 15 residues. With V trimmed by 3 bases and J by 3 bases, 3 bases remained unmatched. The chain's CDR3 is CASSIGTGFYNEQFF. The CDR3, as DNA: TGTGCCAGTAGTATCGGGACAGGGTTCTACAATGAGCAGTTCTTC. Based on the CDR3 plus reference TRBV19 and TRBJ2-1, the full variable domain is DGGITQSPKYLFRKEGQNVTLSCEQNLNHDAMYWYRQDPGQGLRLIYYSQIVNDFQKGDIAEGYSVSREKKESFPLTVTSAQKNPTAFYLCASSIGTGFYNEQFFGPGTRLTVL.

This sequence joins TRBV28 and TRBJ2-7, with 9 bases that match TRBD1. The CDR3 covers 16 residues. Germline trimming cut 5 bases from V and 3 bases from J; bases unmatched to any gene: 11. Germline CDR1 and CDR2: MDHEN and SYDVKM. The CDR3 sequence: CASSPHRTGAGYEQYF. CDR3 bases: TGTGCCAGCAGTCCCCATCGGACAGGGGCCGGCTACGAGCAGTACTTC.

The chain couples TRBV19 to TRBJ1-5; a weak D match, TRBD1 (6 bases). This CDR3 contains 15 residues. The V gene's germline CDR1 is LNHDA and CDR2 SQIVND (reference sequence). The V gene lost 3 bases and the J gene lost 4 bases, with 13 bases spanning the gap. The CDR3 bases are TGTGCCAGTAGTATTCCAGGGGATACGAATCAGCCCCAGCATTTT. It yields the protein CASSIPGDTNQPQHF.

The chain uses TRBV5-1 and TRBJ2-1; D call uncertain. Germline loops: CDR1 SGHRS, CDR2 YFSETQ. V lost 4 bases and J lost 3, with 8 bases in between. The CDR3 consists of 13 residues. CDR3 bases: TGCGCCAGCAGCGAATACAGCTACAATGAGCAGTTCTTC. Translated: CASSEYSYNEQFF.

The J gene is TRBJ2-7, the V gene TRBV28, with D possibly being TRBD1 (5 bases). This CDR3 region has 14 residues. V shed 2 bases and J shed 7 bases, with 15 bases lying between them. Germline CDR1 reads MDHEN; CDR2 reads SYDVKM. CDR3 protein: CASSLRQGRREQYF. The CDR3 bases are TGTGCCAGCAGTTTACGGCAGGGAAGGAGAGAGCAGTACTTC.

The rearrangement joins TRBV4-1 to TRBJ1-6, with TRBD1 identical over 7 bases. The CDR3 totals 13 residues. V was clipped by 6 bases and J by 8 bases; unmatched bases: 4. Germline values: CDR1 MGHRA, CDR2 YSYEKL. The CDR3 sequence: CASSDREDSPLHF. In DNA form, the CDR3 reads TGCGCCAGCAGTGACAGGGAGGATTCACCCCTCCACTTT.

The J gene is TRBJ2-7, the V gene TRBV27, with TRBD1 matching 10 bases. Trimming at V came to 6 bases and at J to 2 bases, leaving 1 base not matched to a gene. The CDR3 is 13 amino acids. Looked up from germline, CDR1 is MNHEY and CDR2 is SMNVEV (reference sequence). CDR3 amino acids: CASRGTGAYEQYF. The CDR3 DNA reads TGTGCCAGCAGGGGGACAGGGGCCTACGAGCAGTACTTC.

This sequence joins TRBV27 and TRBJ2-5, with D possibly being TRBD2 (6 bases). This CDR3 comprises 14 residues. Trimming cost V 5 bases and J 4 bases, with 14 bases left between them. Germline loops: CDR1 MNHEY, CDR2 SMNVEV (reference sequence). The chain's CDR3 is CASSPVGSGETQYF. The CDR3 nucleotides read TGTGCCAGCAGTCCGGTCGGGAGCGGAGAGACCCAGTACTTC.

For this clone: No conserved phenylalanine or tryptophan is present at the end of the CDR3, so a read error is the likely explanation. The chain couples TRBV14 to TRBJ1-5; 8 bases agree with TRBD1. V dropped 7 bases and J dropped 7; count of bases not matched to a gene: 12. CDR3 length: 15 amino acids. Germline lookup yields CDR1 SGHDN and CDR2 FVKESK. The CDR3 reads CASIPGQGDPQPQHC. For the CDR3, the DNA is TGTGCCAGCATCCCAGGACAGGGTGATCCCCAGCCCCAGCATTGT.

The rearrangement uses TRBV6-6 and TRBJ2-1; TRBD2 might be the D (5 bases). This CDR3 is built from 15 residues. Deletions cut 2 bases from V and 2 bases from J, with 10 bases between. Germline CDR1 MNHNY, CDR2 SVGAGI (reference sequence). CDR3 DNA sequence: TGTGCCAGCAGTTACCTGGAGGTTACCTACAATGAGCAGTTCTTC. Its translation: CASSYLEVTYNEQFF.

This chain uses TRBV2 with TRBJ2-7; D gene ambiguous. Trimming left V 6 bases short and J 4 bases short, with 13 bases between. This CDR3 is 13 amino acids long. Germline V gene data show CDR1 as SNHLY and CDR2 as FYNNEI. CDR3 amino acids: CASSPPLEYEQYF. CDR3 nucleotide sequence: TGTGCCAGCAGCCCCCCGCTTGAGTACGAGCAGTACTTC.

The rearrangement links TRBV28 to TRBJ2-5, with D perhaps matching TRBD2 (6 bases). The V gene lost 6 bases and the J gene lost 0 bases, with 14 bases spanning the gap. Germline lookup yields CDR1 MDHEN and CDR2 SYDVKM. The CDR3 spans 15 residues. CDR3 sequence reads: CASSPGLSYQETQYF. The CDR3, as DNA: TGTGCCAGCAGCCCGGGACTCTCATACCAAGAGACCCAGTACTTC.

The CDR3 reads CASSVGIAGESIITSTDTQYF. Here the CDR3 DNA reads TGTGCCAGCAGCGTTGGAATCGCGGGAGAGTCTATTATAACTAGCACAGATACGCAGTATTTT. This chain joins TRBV9 and TRBJ2-3, with 7 bases identical to TRBD2. V shed 2 bases and J 0 bases; nucleotides not matched to a gene: 21. The CDR3 extends over 21 amino acids. The germline V gene encodes CDR1 SGDLS and CDR2 YYNGEE.

The chain employs TRBV5-4 and TRBJ2-7, with TRBD2 identical over 9 bases. With V trimmed by 2 bases and J by 4 bases, 1 base remained unmatched. This CDR3 has 13 residues. From germline, CDR1 is SGHNT and CDR2 YYREEE (reference sequence). CDR3 sequence (DNA): TGTGCCAGCAGCTTTAGCGGGGGTTACGAGCAGTACTTC. Protein sequence: CASSFSGGYEQYF.

The chain couples TRBV4-1 to TRBJ1-3; TRBD1 agrees at 8 bases. CDR1 MGHRA and CDR2 YSYEKL come from the germline V gene. Germline trimming cut 3 bases from V and 2 bases from J; bases unmatched to any gene: 3. CDR3 size: 15 residues. CDR3 DNA sequence: TGCGCCAGCAGCCAGTTGACAGGGGCTGGAAACACCATATATTTT. Its protein is CASSQLTGAGNTIYF.